Listed here is a single T cell receptor (beta chain). The CDR3 covers 17 residues. Germline V gives CDR1 LNHDA, CDR2 SQIVND (reference sequence). V was shortened by 6 bases and J by 4 bases, with 22 bases between the two germline ends. The sample belongs to a study of blood T cell repertoires in COVID-19. Participant age was about 18 to 100 years, and participants resided in about two dozen US areas. Sequenced by immunoSEQ multiplex PCR; TCRdb stores in-frame clones only, minus some. The sample consists of 320,000 or so clones, 89% of them appearing once. The sequence came from a man aged 55 to 70 who had recovered from COVID-19. The rearrangement uses TRBV19 and TRBJ1-5; no firm D call. The specimen sequenced was PBMCs or T cells enriched from blood (not recorded which). CDR3 region: CASRVVRATGANQPQHF. The CDR3, as DNA: TGTGCCAGTAGGGTAGTTAGAGCGACGGGTGCAAATCAGCCCCAGCATTTT.